The TCR beta chain under discussion was sequenced for a study of CD4 T cells in relation to SARS-CoV-2 and coronaviruses. Germline lookup yields CDR1 ENHRY and CDR2 SYGVKD. The CDR3 contains 14 residues. V dropped 2 bases and J dropped 6 bases, with 10 bases sitting between them. Unexposed donor CD4+ T cells date from 2011-2018, before the COVID-19 pandemic. After roughly ten days of culture, CD4+ T cells were isolated. Of note for this clone: Its antigen is undetermined.

Sequencing was performed with immunoSEQ multiplex PCR; in TCRdb, only in-frame clones are kept and a portion is missing. The data show about 28,000 clones, 60% to 85% seen once. This sequence originates from a human donor in good health. The chain recombines TRBV10-3 with TRBJ2-2; D uncertain. The sample consisted of CD4+ T cells from PBMCs, cultured in vitro. The CDR3 sequence: CAISETLKPGELFF. CDR3 coding DNA: TGTGCCATCAGTGAGACTCTAAAGCCCGGGGAGCTGTTTTTT.